This is a list of T cell receptor beta chains from one sample in a study of cytomegalovirus exposure and HLA in healthy donors. TCRdb's copy holds only in-frame clones and misses some; the assay was immunoSEQ multiplex PCR. The sample lists approximately 70,000 clones; around 70% were seen once. The sample was PBMCs. These receptors all stem from a woman between 45 and 65 years old in good health and CMV-seropositive. CDR3s include the opening cysteine and the closing phenylalanine or tryptophan. D genes are given only for firm matches. Size tells how often a clone was seen (once, few, many) or the class of an expanded clone, and some rows leave it out.

TRBJ1-3,TRBV5-6,15,NA,NA,TGTGCCAGCAGCCCCCGGGGAATCTCTGGAAACACCATATATTTT,CASSPRGISGNTIYF
TRBJ1-2,TRBV6-6,14,NA,NA,TGTGCCAGCAGTTACTCGGAGGGGAACTATGGCTACACCTTC,CASSYSEGNYGYTF
TRBJ2-7,TRBV15,12,NA,NA,TGTGCCACCAGCGAGGAGAACCTCGAGCAGTACTTC,CATSEENLEQYF
TRBJ2-1,TRBV4-1,17,TRBD2,NA,TGCGCCAGCAGCCAACAACCTAGCGGGGGGGCGAGGCGTGAGCAGTTCTTC,CASSQQPSGGARREQFF
TRBJ1-3,TRBV5-8,14,TRBD1,NA,TGTGCCAGCAGCTCAGGGACAGGGGGAGACACCATATATTTT,CASSSGTGGDTIYF
TRBJ2-1,TRBV7-7,17,TRBD1,few,TGTGCCAGCAGCATGACAGGGGGTGCCGGTATGTTCGATGAGCAGTTCTTC,CASSMTGGAGMFDEQFF
TRBJ2-5,TRBV30,12,NA,NA,TGTGCCTGGAGCCGGGTACAAGAGACCCAGTACTTC,CAWSRVQETQYF
TRBJ1-1,TRBV7-3,14,TRBD1,few,TGTGCCAGCAGCTTACAGGGGGCAAGCACTGAAGCTTTCTTT,CASSLQGASTEAFF
TRBJ2-7,TRBV6-4,14,TRBD2,NA,TGTGCCAGCAGTGCGCAAGCGGGGGCCTACGAGCAGTACTTC,CASSAQAGAYEQYF
TRBJ1-1,TRBV5-1,15,NA,few,TGCGCCAGCAGTTATACAGGTATGGGGGGTACTGAAGCTTTCTTT,CASSYTGMGGTEAFF
TRBJ1-5,TRBV6-1,15,NA,NA,TGTGCCAGCATGCCCTGGGGGCGCAATGATCAGCCCCAGCATTTT,CASMPWGRNDQPQHF
TRBJ2-3,TRBV28,14,TRBD1,NA,TGTGCCAGCAGTCAGGGACAGATCTCAGATACGCAGTATTTT,CASSQGQISDTQYF
TRBJ1-2,TRBV6-5,13,TRBD1,NA,TGTGCCAGCAGTAGGACAGGGGGCGGTGGCTACACCTTC,CASSRTGGGGYTF
TRBJ1-1,TRBV19,17,TRBD1,NA,TGTGCCAGTAGTAAGGGGGGACAGGGGACTCAAAGAGCTGAAGCTTTCTTT,CASSKGGQGTQRAEAFF
TRBJ1-4,TRBV11-2,13,TRBD1,few,TGTGCCAGCAGCCTTACAGGGGTTAGAGGACTGTTTTTT,CASSLTGVRGLFF
TRBJ2-7,TRBV9,15,TRBD2,once,TGTGCCAGCAGCGCCTTTTGGGGCGGGGGCTACGAGCAGTACTTC,CASSAFWGGGYEQYF
TRBJ1-3,TRBV5-4,14,NA,NA,TGTGCCAGCAGCGCCGAGAGCTCTGGAAACACCATATATTTT,CASSAESSGNTIYF
TRBJ2-3,TRBV2,16,TRBD2,NA,TGTGCCAGCGAGCCCGGGACTAGCCTTAGCACAGATACGCAGTATTTT,CASEPGTSLSTDTQYF
TRBJ2-7,TRBV28,14,NA,NA,TGTGCCAGCAGTTTATCGCGGGGCAGGTACGAGCAGTACTTC,CASSLSRGRYEQYF
TRBJ2-1,TRBV21-1,17,NA,NA,TGTGCCAGCAACATCGACCTAGCGGAAAGCTCCTACAATGAGCAGTTCTTC,CASNIDLAESSYNEQFF
TRBJ1-5,TRBV4-2,14,NA,NA,TGTGCCAGCAGCCAAGATCTAGGCCCTCGGCCCCAGCATTTT,CASSQDLGPRPQHF
TRBJ1-2,TRBV6-1,14,TRBD1,NA,TGTGCCAGCAGCCTGGGACAGAGACTCTATGGCTACACCTTC,CASSLGQRLYGYTF
TRBJ2-7,TRBV6-1,14,TRBD1,once,TGTGCCAGCAGTCCGCAGGGGGAGTCCTACGAGCAGTACTTC,CASSPQGESYEQYF